This TCR beta chain emerged from a study of blood T cells in healthy people across ages. This clonotype was observed many times. Antigen: not known. Overall study results and limits: Among long-lived donors, naive CD4+ cells were more numerous and diversity higher than in aged donors.

CDR1 and CDR2 from the germline V gene are SGHTA and FQGNSA. CDR3 length: 20 amino acids. V lost 4 bases and J lost 4; bases outside the gene matches: 22. Combining a sample-barcoded 5' primer with a J-beta primer mix, a second PCR ran for about 6 to 12 cycles. A minimum of 2.5 million CDR3-containing paired-end reads was obtained for each sample. Via MiXCR, TCRdb re-called the 5' RACE reads, giving one row per CDR3 protein. The sample carries some 860,000 distinct CDR3 sequences, roughly 56% recorded once. Specimen: blood. The chain is built from TRBV7-2 and TRBJ2-5; 9 bases line up with TRBD2. The TCR comes from a middle-aged man in good health. For the CDR3, the DNA is TGTGCCAGCAGCTGGACCAGCGTAGGCCTAGCGGGATTCTCCACAGAGACCCAGTACTTC. Its protein product is CASSWTSVGLAGFSTETQYF.